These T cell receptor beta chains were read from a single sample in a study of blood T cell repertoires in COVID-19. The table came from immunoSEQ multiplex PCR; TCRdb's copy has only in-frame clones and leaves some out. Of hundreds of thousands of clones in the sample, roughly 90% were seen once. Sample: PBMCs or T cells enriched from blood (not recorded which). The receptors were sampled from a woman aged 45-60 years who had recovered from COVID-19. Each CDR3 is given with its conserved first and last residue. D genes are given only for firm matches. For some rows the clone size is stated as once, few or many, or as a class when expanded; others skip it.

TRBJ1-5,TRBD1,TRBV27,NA,CASSSYRDRGVQPQHF,TGTGCCAGCAGTTCCTACCGGGACAGGGGAGTTCAGCCCCAGCATTTT
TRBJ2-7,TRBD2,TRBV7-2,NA,CASSGLAGVYEQYF,TGTGCCAGCAGCGGCCTAGCGGGAGTCTACGAGCAGTACTTC
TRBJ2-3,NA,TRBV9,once,CASSVGSGFSNTQYF,TGTGCCAGCAGCGTAGGATCGGGATTTAGTAATACGCAGTATTTT
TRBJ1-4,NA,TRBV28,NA,CASSHRGNKPNEKLFF,TGTGCCAGCAGCCATAGGGGGAATAAACCTAATGAAAAACTGTTTTTT
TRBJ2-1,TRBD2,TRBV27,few,CASSLYGTSNEQFF,TGTGCCAGCAGTTTATACGGGACTAGCAATGAGCAGTTCTTC
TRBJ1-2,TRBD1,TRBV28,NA,CASSSSPGTGFYGYTF,TGTGCCAGCAGCTCCTCACCCGGGACAGGATTCTATGGCTACACCTTC
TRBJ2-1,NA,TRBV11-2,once,CASSPLDEQFF,TGTGCCAGCAGCCCACTCGATGAGCAGTTCTTC
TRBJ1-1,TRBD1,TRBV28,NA,CASRLPGQAPEAFF,TGTGCCAGCAGACTCCCGGGACAGGCCCCTGAAGCTTTCTTT
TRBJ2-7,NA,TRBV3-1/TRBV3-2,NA,CASSQVEGYEQYF,TGTGCCAGCAGCCAAGTCGAGGGCTACGAGCAGTACTTC
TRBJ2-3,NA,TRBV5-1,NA,CASSTGSRPDTQYF,TGCGCCAGCAGTACAGGGTCACGTCCAGATACGCAGTATTTT
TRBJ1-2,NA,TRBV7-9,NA,CASSLVGGRGYGYTF,TGTGCCAGCAGCTTAGTAGGAGGGAGGGGATATGGCTACACCTTC
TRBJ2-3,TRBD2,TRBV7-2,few,CASSPGLAGRTDTQYF,TGTGCCAGCAGTCCTGGACTAGCGGGACGGACAGATACGCAGTATTTT
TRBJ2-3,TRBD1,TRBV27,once,CASSSGQGRTDTQYF,TGTGCCAGCAGTTCCGGACAGGGTAGGACAGATACGCAGTATTTT
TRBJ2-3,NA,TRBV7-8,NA,CASSLALGSADTQYF,TGTGCCAGCAGCTTAGCACTCGGGAGTGCAGATACGCAGTATTTT
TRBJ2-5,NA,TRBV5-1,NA,CASSYRPPLDFKETQYF,TGCGCCAGCAGCTACCGCCCCCCACTAGATTTTAAAGAGACCCAGTACTTC
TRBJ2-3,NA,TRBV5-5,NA,CATGGLVTDTQYF,TGTGCCACCGGGGGACTGGTCACAGATACGCAGTATTTT
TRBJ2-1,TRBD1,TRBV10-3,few,CAISGGQGVTYNEQFF,TGTGCCATCAGTGGGGGACAGGGAGTAACCTACAATGAGCAGTTCTTC
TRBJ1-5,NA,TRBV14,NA,CASSQSGGQPQHF,TGTGCCAGCAGCCAATCGGGGGGTCAGCCCCAGCATTTT
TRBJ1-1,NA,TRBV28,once,CASSSTTVAFF,TGTGCCAGCAGTTCTACTACGGTGGCTTTCTTT
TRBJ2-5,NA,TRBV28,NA,CASASYWETQYF,TGTGCCAGCGCTAGCTACTGGGAGACCCAGTACTTC
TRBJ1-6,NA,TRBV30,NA,CAWSGGIAVTPLHF,TGTGCCTGGTCGGGTGGAATCGCGGTGACACCCCTCCACTTT
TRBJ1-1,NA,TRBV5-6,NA,CASSLPGRLDTEAFF,TGTGCCAGCAGCTTACCGGGTCGGTTGGACACTGAAGCTTTCTTT
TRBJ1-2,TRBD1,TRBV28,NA,CASTPRDRGYGYTF,TGTGCCAGCACCCCCCGCGACAGGGGCTATGGCTACACCTTC
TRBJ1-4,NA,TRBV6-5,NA,CASSTKRNRNEKLFF,TGTGCCAGCAGTACCAAGCGGAATCGGAATGAAAAACTGTTTTTT
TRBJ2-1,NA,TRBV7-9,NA,CASSLVAAYNEQFF,TGTGCCAGCAGCCTCGTAGCGGCCTACAATGAGCAGTTCTTC
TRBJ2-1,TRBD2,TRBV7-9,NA,CASSSGLAGVSYNEQFF,TGTGCCAGCAGCTCCGGACTAGCGGGAGTATCCTACAATGAGCAGTTCTTC
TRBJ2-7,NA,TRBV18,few,CASSPAVAARNEQYF,TGTGCCAGCTCCCCCGCGGTCGCTGCTCGGAACGAGCAGTACTTC
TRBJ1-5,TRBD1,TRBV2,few,CASSEQGGNQPQHF,TGTGCCAGCAGTGAGCAGGGGGGCAATCAGCCCCAGCATTTT
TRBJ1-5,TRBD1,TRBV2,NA,CASRRDRAQPQHF,TGTGCCAGCAGGAGGGACAGGGCTCAGCCCCAGCATTTT
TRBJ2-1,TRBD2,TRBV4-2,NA,CASSLEGLLKFF,TGTGCCAGCAGCCTAGAGGGACTACTTAAGTTCTTC
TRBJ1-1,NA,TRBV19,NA,CASRTDLRNTEAFF,TGTGCCAGTAGGACAGATCTCCGGAACACTGAAGCTTTCTTT
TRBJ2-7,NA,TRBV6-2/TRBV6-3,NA,CASSYHVSGQPVSYEQYF,TGTGCCAGCAGTTACCACGTATCTGGGCAACCCGTCTCCTACGAGCAGTACTTC